Listed below are T cell receptor beta chains from one sample, sequenced in a study of siplizumab effects on memory and regulatory T cells. Method: immunoSEQ multiplex PCR; TCRdb's copy keeps in-frame clones and lacks some. The sample yields 100,000 or so clones, 80% to 95% seen once. The sequencing sample was made of non-Treg CD4+ T cells sorted from blood. These receptors all stem from a human donor in good health. CDR3s include the opening cysteine and the closing phenylalanine or tryptophan. The D gene is left open where the match is weak. Some rows have no size entry. The others give once, few or many, or a class for an expanded clone.

V: TRBV19
size: NA
D: TRBD1
J: TRBJ2-5
CDR3: CASSRGTARKETQYF
DNA: TGTGCCAGTAGTAGAGGGACAGCTAGGAAGGAGACCCAGTACTTC

V: TRBV28
size: NA
D: NA
J: TRBJ2-2
CDR3: CATIHSGELFF
DNA: TGTGCCACTATACATTCCGGGGAGCTGTTTTTT

V: TRBV2
size: once
D: NA
J: TRBJ1-2
CDR3: CASSERAPSYGYTF
DNA: TGTGCCAGCAGTGAGAGAGCGCCAAGCTATGGCTACACCTTC

V: TRBV6-6
size: once
D: NA
J: TRBJ2-7
CDR3: CASSYSGSREQYF
DNA: TGTGCCAGCAGTTACTCAGGGTCCAGGGAGCAGTACTTC

V: TRBV2
size: NA
D: NA
J: TRBJ2-3
CDR3: CASSEVRRTDTQYF
DNA: TGTGCCAGCAGTGAAGTTAGGAGGACAGATACGCAGTATTTT

V: TRBV4-1
size: NA
D: NA
J: TRBJ2-5
CDR3: CASSHGTEGETQYF
DNA: TGCGCCAGCAGCCATGGTACAGAGGGGGAGACCCAGTACTTC

V: TRBV7-2
size: NA
D: TRBD1
J: TRBJ1-4
CDR3: CASSVTPGQGGKLFF
DNA: TGTGCCAGCAGTGTCACCCCGGGACAGGGTGGAAAACTGTTTTTT

V: TRBV7-8
size: once
D: NA
J: TRBJ2-5
CDR3: CASSSSGDETQYF
DNA: TGTGCCAGCAGCTCGTCCGGGGATGAGACCCAGTACTTC

V: TRBV7-3
size: once
D: TRBD2
J: TRBJ2-1
CDR3: CASSLQAGGPGEQFF
DNA: TGTGCCAGCAGCTTACAAGCGGGAGGGCCCGGTGAGCAGTTCTTC

V: TRBV6-6
size: NA
D: TRBD1
J: TRBJ1-5
CDR3: CASSYRQGSSNQPQHF
DNA: TGTGCCAGCAGTTACAGACAGGGGAGTAGTAATCAGCCCCAGCATTTT

V: TRBV7-3
size: NA
D: TRBD2
J: TRBJ2-1
CDR3: CASTISGSGNEQFF
DNA: TGTGCCAGCACCATTAGCGGGAGTGGGAATGAGCAGTTCTTC

V: TRBV7-2
size: NA
D: NA
J: TRBJ2-1
CDR3: CASSKGASENEQFF
DNA: TGTGCCAGCAGCAAAGGGGCTAGCGAAAATGAGCAGTTCTTC

V: TRBV9
size: NA
D: TRBD2
J: TRBJ2-3
CDR3: CASSRRTSGRGGDTQYF
DNA: TGTGCCAGCAGCCGGAGGACTAGCGGGAGGGGAGGCGATACGCAGTATTTT

V: TRBV7-3
size: NA
D: NA
J: TRBJ2-5
CDR3: CASSLGRGETQYF
DNA: TGTGCCAGCAGCTTAGGGCGGGGAGAGACCCAGTACTTC

V: TRBV7-2
size: NA
D: NA
J: TRBJ1-5
CDR3: CASSLARNDQPQHF
DNA: TGTGCCAGCAGCTTAGCTCGGAACGATCAGCCCCAGCATTTT

V: TRBV15
size: NA
D: TRBD1
J: TRBJ2-1
CDR3: CATSKRTGGNNEQFF
DNA: TGTGCCACCAGCAAGAGGACAGGGGGTAACAATGAGCAGTTCTTC

V: TRBV14
size: NA
D: NA
J: TRBJ1-1
CDR3: CASSRLRGLQNTEAFF
DNA: TGTGCCAGCAGCCGCCTTAGGGGACTCCAGAACACTGAAGCTTTCTTT